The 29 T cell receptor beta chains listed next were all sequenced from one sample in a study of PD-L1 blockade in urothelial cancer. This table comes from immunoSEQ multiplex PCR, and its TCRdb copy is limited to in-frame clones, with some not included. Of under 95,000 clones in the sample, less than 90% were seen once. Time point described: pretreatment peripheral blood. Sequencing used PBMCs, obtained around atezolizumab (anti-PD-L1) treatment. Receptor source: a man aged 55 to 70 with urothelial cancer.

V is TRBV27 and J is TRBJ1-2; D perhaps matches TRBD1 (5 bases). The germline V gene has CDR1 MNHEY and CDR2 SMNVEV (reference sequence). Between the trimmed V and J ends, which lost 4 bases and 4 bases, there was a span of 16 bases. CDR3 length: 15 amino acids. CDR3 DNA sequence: TGTGCCAGCAGTTCACAGGAGACCCCGATCTATGGCTACACCTTC. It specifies CASSSQETPIYGYTF.

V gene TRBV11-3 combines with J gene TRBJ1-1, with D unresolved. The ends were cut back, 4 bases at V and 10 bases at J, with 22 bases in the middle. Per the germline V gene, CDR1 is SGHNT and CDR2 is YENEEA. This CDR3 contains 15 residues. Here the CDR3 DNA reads TGTGCCAGCAGCTCCGGCCGAGAGGGTAATCGGGGAGCTTTCTTT. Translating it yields CASSSGREGNRGAFF.

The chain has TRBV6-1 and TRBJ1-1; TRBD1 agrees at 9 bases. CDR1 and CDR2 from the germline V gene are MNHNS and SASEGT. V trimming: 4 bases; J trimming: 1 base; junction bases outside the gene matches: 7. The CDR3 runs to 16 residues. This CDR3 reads CASSARQGGQNTEAFF. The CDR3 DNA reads TGTGCCAGCAGTGCTAGACAGGGGGGCCAGAACACTGAAGCTTTCTTT.

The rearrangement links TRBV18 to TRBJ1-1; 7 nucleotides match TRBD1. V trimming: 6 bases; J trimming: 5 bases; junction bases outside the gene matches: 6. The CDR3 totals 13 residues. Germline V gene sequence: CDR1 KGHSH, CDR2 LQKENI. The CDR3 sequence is CASSGTEMTEAFF. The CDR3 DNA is TGTGCCAGCTCCGGGACAGAAATGACTGAAGCTTTCTTT.

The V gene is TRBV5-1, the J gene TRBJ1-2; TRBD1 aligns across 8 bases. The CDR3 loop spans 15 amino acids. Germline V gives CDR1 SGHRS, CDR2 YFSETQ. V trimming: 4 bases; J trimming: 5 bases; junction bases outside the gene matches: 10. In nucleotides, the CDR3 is TGCGCCAGCAGCCCACGACAGGGGACGCAATATGGCTACACCTTC. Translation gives CASSPRQGTQYGYTF.

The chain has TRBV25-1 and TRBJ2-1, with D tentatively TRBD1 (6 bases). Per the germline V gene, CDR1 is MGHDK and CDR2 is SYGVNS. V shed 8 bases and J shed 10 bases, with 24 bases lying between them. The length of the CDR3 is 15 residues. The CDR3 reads CASDGSTGRRTEQFF. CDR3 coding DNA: TGTGCCAGCGATGGGTCGACAGGTAGGCGAACGGAGCAGTTCTTC.

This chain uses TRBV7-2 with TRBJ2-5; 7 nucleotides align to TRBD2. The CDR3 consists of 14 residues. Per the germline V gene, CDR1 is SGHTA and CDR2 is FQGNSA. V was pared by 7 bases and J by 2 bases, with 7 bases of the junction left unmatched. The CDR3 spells CASTIGGEQETQYF. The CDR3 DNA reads TGTGCCAGCACCATTGGGGGGGAACAAGAGACCCAGTACTTC.

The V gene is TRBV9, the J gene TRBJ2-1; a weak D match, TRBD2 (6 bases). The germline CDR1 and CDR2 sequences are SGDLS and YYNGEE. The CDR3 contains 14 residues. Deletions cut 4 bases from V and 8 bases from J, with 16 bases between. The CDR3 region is CASSQSGRLDEQFF. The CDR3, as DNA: TGTGCCAGCAGCCAATCAGGGAGGCTGGATGAGCAGTTCTTC. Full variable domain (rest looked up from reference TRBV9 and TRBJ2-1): DSGVTQTPKHLITATGQRVTLRCSPRSGDLSVYWYQQSLDQGLQFLIQYYNGEERAKGNILERFSAQQFPDLHSELNLSSLELGDSALYFCASSQSGRLDEQFFGPGTRLTVL.

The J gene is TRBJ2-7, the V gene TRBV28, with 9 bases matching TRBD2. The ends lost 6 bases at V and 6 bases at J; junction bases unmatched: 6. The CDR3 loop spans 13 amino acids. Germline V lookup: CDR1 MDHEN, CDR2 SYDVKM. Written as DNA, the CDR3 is TGTGCCAGCAGGGCGGGAGGGCCTGGCGAGCAGTACTTC. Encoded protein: CASRAGGPGEQYF.

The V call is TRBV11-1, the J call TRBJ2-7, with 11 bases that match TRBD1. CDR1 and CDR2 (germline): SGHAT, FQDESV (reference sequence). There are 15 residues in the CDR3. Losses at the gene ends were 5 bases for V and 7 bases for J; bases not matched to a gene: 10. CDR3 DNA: TGTGCCAGCAGCCAGACTGGGACAGGGGGTGGAGAGCAGTACTTC. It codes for CASSQTGTGGGEQYF.

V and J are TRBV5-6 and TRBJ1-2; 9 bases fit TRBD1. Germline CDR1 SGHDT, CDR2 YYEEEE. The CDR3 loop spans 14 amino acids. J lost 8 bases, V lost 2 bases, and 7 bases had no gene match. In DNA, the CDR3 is TGTGCCAGCAGCTTCTGGACAGGGGTTAGGGGCTACACCTTC. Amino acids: CASSFWTGVRGYTF.

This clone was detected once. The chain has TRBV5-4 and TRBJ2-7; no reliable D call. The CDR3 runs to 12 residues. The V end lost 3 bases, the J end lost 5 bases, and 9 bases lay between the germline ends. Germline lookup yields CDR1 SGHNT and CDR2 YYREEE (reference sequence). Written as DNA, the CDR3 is TGTGCCAGCAGCTCCGAGGATAACGAGCAGTACTTC. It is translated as CASSSEDNEQYF.

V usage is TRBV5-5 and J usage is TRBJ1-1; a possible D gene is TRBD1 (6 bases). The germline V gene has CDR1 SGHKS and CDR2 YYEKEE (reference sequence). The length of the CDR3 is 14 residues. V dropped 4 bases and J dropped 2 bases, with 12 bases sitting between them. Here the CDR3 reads CASSVGDINTEAFF. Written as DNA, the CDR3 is TGTGCCAGCAGCGTGGGGGACATAAACACTGAAGCTTTCTTT.

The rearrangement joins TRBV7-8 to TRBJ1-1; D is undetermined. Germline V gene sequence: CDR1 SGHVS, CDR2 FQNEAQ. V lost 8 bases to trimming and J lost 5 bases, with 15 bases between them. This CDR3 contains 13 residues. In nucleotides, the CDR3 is TGTGCCAGCGGACGGGGTTTGGGGACTGAAGCTTTCTTT. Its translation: CASGRGLGTEAFF. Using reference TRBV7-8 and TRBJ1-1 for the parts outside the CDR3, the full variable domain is GAGVSQSPRYKVAKRGQDVALRCDPISGHVSLFWYQQALGQGPEFLTYFQNEAQLDKSGLPSDRFFAERPEGSVSTLKIQRTQQEDSAVYLCASGRGLGTEAFFGQGTRLTVV.

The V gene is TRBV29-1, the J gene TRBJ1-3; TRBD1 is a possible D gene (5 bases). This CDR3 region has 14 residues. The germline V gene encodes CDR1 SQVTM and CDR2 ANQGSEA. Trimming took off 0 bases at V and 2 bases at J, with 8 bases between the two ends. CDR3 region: CSVEDRGAGNTIYF. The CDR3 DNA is TGCAGCGTTGAAGATCGGGGGGCTGGAAACACCATATATTTT.

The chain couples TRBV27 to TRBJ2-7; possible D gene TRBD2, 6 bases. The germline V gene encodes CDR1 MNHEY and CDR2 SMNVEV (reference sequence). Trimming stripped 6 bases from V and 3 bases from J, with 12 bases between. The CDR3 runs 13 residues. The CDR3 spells CASRGGEGYEQYF. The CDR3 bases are TGTGCCAGCAGGGGGGGTGAGGGCTACGAGCAGTACTTC.

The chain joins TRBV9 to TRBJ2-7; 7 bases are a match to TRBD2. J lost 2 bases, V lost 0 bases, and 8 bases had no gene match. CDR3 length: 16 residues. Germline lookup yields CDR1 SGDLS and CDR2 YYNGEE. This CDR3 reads CASSVEAAGAAYEQYF. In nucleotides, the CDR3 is TGTGCCAGCAGCGTAGAGGCGGCGGGAGCCGCCTACGAGCAGTACTTC.

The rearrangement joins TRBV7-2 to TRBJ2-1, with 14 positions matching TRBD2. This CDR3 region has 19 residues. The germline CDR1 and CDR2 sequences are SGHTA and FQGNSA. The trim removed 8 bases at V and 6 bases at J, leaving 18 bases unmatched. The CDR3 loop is CASYGTGLAGEVSPNEQFF. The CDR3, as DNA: TGTGCCAGCTACGGAACGGGACTAGCGGGAGAGGTTTCTCCCAATGAGCAGTTCTTC.

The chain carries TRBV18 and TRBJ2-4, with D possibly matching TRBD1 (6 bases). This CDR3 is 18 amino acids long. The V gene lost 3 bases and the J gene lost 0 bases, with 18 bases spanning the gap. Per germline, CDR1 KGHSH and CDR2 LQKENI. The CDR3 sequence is CASSPSSTGLLAKNIQYF. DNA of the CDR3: TGTGCCAGCTCACCGAGCTCTACAGGGCTCCTAGCCAAAAACATTCAGTACTTC.

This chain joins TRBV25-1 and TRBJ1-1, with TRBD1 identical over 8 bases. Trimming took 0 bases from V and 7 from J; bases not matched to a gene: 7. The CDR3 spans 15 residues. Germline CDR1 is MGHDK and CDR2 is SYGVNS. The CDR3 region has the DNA TGTGCCAGCAGTGAATACCGACAGGGGCGGAGTGAAGCTTTCTTT. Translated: CASSEYRQGRSEAFF.

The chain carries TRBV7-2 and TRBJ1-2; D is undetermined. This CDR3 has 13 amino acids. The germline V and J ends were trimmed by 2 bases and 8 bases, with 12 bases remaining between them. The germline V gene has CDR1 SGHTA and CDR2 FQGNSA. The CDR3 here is CASSLPPSSGYTF. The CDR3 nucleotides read TGTGCCAGCAGCTTACCCCCCTCTAGCGGCTACACCTTC. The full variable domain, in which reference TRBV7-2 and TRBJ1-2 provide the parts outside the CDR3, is GAGVSQSPSNKVTEKGKDVELRCDPISGHTALYWYRQSLGQGLEFLIYFQGNSAPDKSGLPSDRFSAERTGGSVSTLTIQRTQQEDSAVYLCASSLPPSSGYTFGSGTRLTVV.

The CDR3 sequence is CASSEGPPGDTIYF. CDR3 DNA: TGTGCCAGCAGCGAAGGACCGCCCGGGGACACCATATATTTT. This chain joins TRBV21-1 and TRBJ1-3. TRBV21-1 is assigned pseudogene status. This CDR3 is built from 14 residues.

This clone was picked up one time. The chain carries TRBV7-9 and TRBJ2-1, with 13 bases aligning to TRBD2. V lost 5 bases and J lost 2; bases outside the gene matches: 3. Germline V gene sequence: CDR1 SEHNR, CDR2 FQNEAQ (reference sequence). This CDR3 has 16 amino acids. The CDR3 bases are TGTGCCAGCAGCCACGGACTAGCGGGAGCCTACAATGAGCAGTTCTTC. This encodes CASSHGLAGAYNEQFF.

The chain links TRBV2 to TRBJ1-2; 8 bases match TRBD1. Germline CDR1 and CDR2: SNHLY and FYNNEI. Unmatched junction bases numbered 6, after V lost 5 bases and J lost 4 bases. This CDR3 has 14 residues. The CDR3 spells CASSLRQGPYGYTF. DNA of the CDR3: TGTGCCAGCAGTCTGAGACAGGGGCCCTATGGCTACACCTTC.

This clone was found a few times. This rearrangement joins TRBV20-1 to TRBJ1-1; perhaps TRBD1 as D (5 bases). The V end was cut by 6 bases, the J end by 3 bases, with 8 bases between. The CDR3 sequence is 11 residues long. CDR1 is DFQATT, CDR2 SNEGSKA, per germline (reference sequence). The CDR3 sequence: CSAFRDTEAFF. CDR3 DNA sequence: TGCAGTGCATTCAGGGACACTGAAGCTTTCTTT.

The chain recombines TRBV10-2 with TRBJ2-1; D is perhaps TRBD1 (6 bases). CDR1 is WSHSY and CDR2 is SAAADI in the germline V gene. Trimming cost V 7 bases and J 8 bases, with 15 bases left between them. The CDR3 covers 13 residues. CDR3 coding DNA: TGCGCCAGCAACCTGGACAGCTGGGATGAGCAGTTCTTC. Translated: CASNLDSWDEQFF.

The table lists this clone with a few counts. The CDR3 region has the DNA TGTGCCAGCAGCCCAACAGGGACCAATCAGCCCCAGCATTTT. Its protein is CASSPTGTNQPQHF. V usage is TRBV6-1 and J usage is TRBJ1-5; possibly TRBD1 for D (6 bases). V was clipped by 6 bases and J by 3 bases, with 12 bases between them. The CDR3 runs to 14 residues. Per germline, CDR1 MNHNS and CDR2 SASEGT.

The DNA for the CDR3 is TGCGCCAGCAGCTTGCAGGGAATGGGGAACACTGAAGCTTTCTTT. Translated, it gives CASSLQGMGNTEAFF. The chain joins TRBV5-1 to TRBJ1-1; D perhaps matches TRBD1 (5 bases). Between the trimmed V and J ends, which lost 1 base and 1 base, there was a span of 11 bases. CDR3 length: 15 residues. Per germline, CDR1 SGHRS and CDR2 YFSETQ.

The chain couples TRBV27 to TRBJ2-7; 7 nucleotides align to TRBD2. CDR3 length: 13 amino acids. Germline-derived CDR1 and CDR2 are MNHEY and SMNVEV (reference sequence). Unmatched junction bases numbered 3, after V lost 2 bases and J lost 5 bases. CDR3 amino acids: CASSLREGNEQYF. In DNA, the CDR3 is TGTGCCAGCAGTTTAAGGGAGGGTAACGAGCAGTACTTC.